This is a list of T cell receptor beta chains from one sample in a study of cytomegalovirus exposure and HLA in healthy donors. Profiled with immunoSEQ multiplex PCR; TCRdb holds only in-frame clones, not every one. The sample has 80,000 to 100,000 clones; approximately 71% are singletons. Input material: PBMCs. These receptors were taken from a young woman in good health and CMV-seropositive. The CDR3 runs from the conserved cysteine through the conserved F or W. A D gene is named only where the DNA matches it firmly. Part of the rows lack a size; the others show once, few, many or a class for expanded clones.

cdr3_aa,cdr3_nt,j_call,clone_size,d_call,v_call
CASSLVPGETQYF,TGCGCCAGCAGCCTTGTCCCAGGGGAGACCCAGTACTTC,TRBJ2-5,-,-,TRBV4-1
CASSRAGQAYRGANVLTF,TGTGCCAGCAGCCGTGCGGGACAGGCGTATCGGGGGGCCAACGTCCTGACTTTC,TRBJ2-6,-,TRBD1,TRBV27
CASASDRQGHYGYTF,TGTGCCAGTGCGAGCGACCGACAGGGGCACTATGGCTACACCTTC,TRBJ1-2,-,TRBD1,TRBV19
CASRNDRLIGNTIYF,TGTGCCAGCAGGAACGACAGACTCATTGGAAACACCATATATTTT,TRBJ1-3,-,-,TRBV6-6
CASRGQGNTEAFF,TGTGCCAGCAGAGGGCAGGGGAACACTGAAGCTTTCTTT,TRBJ1-1,few,-,TRBV28
CASSSNRAQETQYF,TGTGCCAGCAGTTCGAACAGGGCCCAAGAGACCCAGTACTTC,TRBJ2-5,-,-,TRBV2
CASSRWDSPYNEQFF,TGTGCCAGCAGCCGATGGGACAGCCCCTACAATGAGCAGTTCTTC,TRBJ2-1,-,TRBD1,TRBV7-3
CASSGRQGNSGELFF,TGTGCCAGCAGCGGCCGACAGGGGAACTCCGGGGAGCTGTTTTTT,TRBJ2-2,-,TRBD1,TRBV9
CASSFKRERLWNEQFF,TGTGCCAGCAGCTTTAAGCGGGAGCGCCTCTGGAATGAGCAGTTCTTC,TRBJ2-1,few,TRBD2,TRBV7-2
CASRRPRGRDTEAFF,TGTGCCAGCAGACGACCTAGGGGGCGGGACACTGAAGCTTTCTTT,TRBJ1-1,-,TRBD1,TRBV27
CASRQEGQPQHF,TGTGCCAGTAGACAGGAGGGGCAGCCCCAGCATTTT,TRBJ1-5,-,-,TRBV19
CASSDSQRGEQFF,TGTGCCAGCAGTGACTCCCAGCGGGGGGAGCAGTTCTTC,TRBJ2-1,few,TRBD2,TRBV6-4
CASSLRGFWQPQHF,TGTGCCAGCAGTTTACGCGGTTTCTGGCAGCCCCAGCATTTT,TRBJ1-5,-,-,TRBV28
CSVQDRVVDTGELFF,TGCAGCGTACAAGACAGGGTGGTGGACACCGGGGAGCTGTTTTTT,TRBJ2-2,-,TRBD1,TRBV29-1
CSAPRQGSNYGYTF,TGCAGCGCCCCCCGACAGGGTTCCAACTATGGCTACACCTTC,TRBJ1-2,-,TRBD1,TRBV29-1
CASSPGQAFDPYGYTF,TGCGCCAGCAGCCCGGGACAGGCCTTCGACCCATATGGCTACACCTTC,TRBJ1-2,-,TRBD1,TRBV5-1
CASSLSDRRSPLHF,TGTGCCAGCAGCTTGTCCGACAGGCGATCACCCCTCCACTTT,TRBJ1-6,-,-,TRBV5-6
CASREYNLGELFF,TGTGCCAGCCGGGAATACAATTTGGGGGAGCTGTTTTTT,TRBJ2-2,-,-,TRBV2
CASMGLSPGTLHF,TGTGCCAGCATGGGGTTATCTCCGGGGACCCTCCACTTT,TRBJ1-6,-,-,TRBV13
CASSDSPNYGYTF,TGTGCCAGCAGCGACAGCCCTAACTATGGCTACACCTTC,TRBJ1-2,few,-,TRBV6-6
CASSLVGGSPYEQYF,TGTGCCAGCAGCTTAGTCGGGGGGTCCCCCTACGAGCAGTACTTC,TRBJ2-7,-,TRBD2,TRBV7-8
CSGAVGTAGVDEQFF,TGCAGCGGGGCGGTGGGGACCGCGGGGGTAGATGAGCAGTTCTTC,TRBJ2-1,-,TRBD2,TRBV29-1
CASSVTGGDGQPQHF,TGTGCCAGCAGCGTGACAGGGGGCGACGGTCAGCCCCAGCATTTT,TRBJ1-5,once,TRBD1,TRBV9
CASSSYSPLHF,TGTGCCAGCAGCTCCTATTCACCCCTCCACTTT,TRBJ1-6,-,-,TRBV11-3
CTSRAAGLRETQYF,TGCACCAGCAGGGCAGCGGGGCTGAGGGAGACCCAGTACTTC,TRBJ2-5,once,-,TRBV1
CSAEFRGNEQYF,TGCAGCGCCGAATTCCGGGGAAACGAGCAGTACTTC,TRBJ2-7,-,-,TRBV29-1
CASSVRGDRSSYEQYF,TGTGCCAGCAGCGTAAGGGGGGACAGGAGCTCCTACGAGCAGTACTTC,TRBJ2-7,-,TRBD1,TRBV9
CASSSGGFYGYTF,TGTGCTAGCAGCTCAGGGGGGTTTTATGGCTACACCTTC,TRBJ1-2,-,TRBD1,TRBV11-2
CASSVALGVGQYF,TGTGCCAGCAGCGTAGCTCTGGGAGTGGGGCAGTATTTT,TRBJ2-3,-,-,TRBV9
CASSPAGDSGNTIYF,TGTGCCAGCAGTCCGGCGGGGGACTCTGGAAACACCATATATTTT,TRBJ1-3,-,-,TRBV6-1
CASSVPRLAGEVGELFF,TGTGCCAGCAGTGTACCACGACTAGCGGGAGAGGTCGGGGAGCTGTTTTTT,TRBJ2-2,-,TRBD2,TRBV2
CASSRGLRDEQFF,TGTGCCAGCAGCCGGGGGTTGCGCGATGAGCAGTTCTTC,TRBJ2-1,-,-,TRBV7-2
CAWSRGRTGNQPQHF,TGTGCCTGGAGTCGAGGGAGAACGGGCAATCAGCCCCAGCATTTT,TRBJ1-5,-,-,TRBV30
CASSRTGGANEKLFF,TGTGCCAGCAGCCGGACAGGGGGCGCGAATGAAAAACTGTTTTTT,TRBJ1-4,-,TRBD1,TRBV7-2
CASSFGGAQETQYF,TGCGCCAGCAGCTTTGGGGGGGCCCAAGAGACCCAGTACTTC,TRBJ2-5,few,-,TRBV5-1
CASSYGYKGATDTQYF,TGTGCCAGCAGTTATGGGTACAAGGGGGCCACAGATACGCAGTATTTT,TRBJ2-3,once,TRBD1,TRBV6-5
CAINQGGRSYEQYF,TGTGCCATCAATCAGGGGGGTCGCTCCTACGAGCAGTACTTC,TRBJ2-7,-,-,TRBV10-3
CASSPGRLDKYEQYF,TGTGCCAGCAGCCCCGGCCGACTAGACAAGTACGAGCAGTACTTC,TRBJ2-7,-,-,TRBV7-2
CASSYQGVDEQFF,TGTGCCAGCAGCTACCAGGGGGTCGATGAGCAGTTCTTC,TRBJ2-1,-,TRBD1,TRBV5-4
CSVHESYSNTEAFF,TGCAGCGTCCACGAAAGCTACTCGAACACTGAAGCTTTCTTT,TRBJ1-1,-,-,TRBV29-1
CASSESISDNSPLHF,TGTGCCAGCAGTGAATCAATCAGTGATAATTCACCCCTCCACTTT,TRBJ1-6,-,-,TRBV25-1
CASRPAAYNEQFF,TGTGCCAGCAGGCCAGCGGCTTACAATGAGCAGTTCTTC,TRBJ2-1,-,-,TRBV7-2
CASRPTAGNTIYF,TGTGCCAGCAGACCGACAGCTGGAAACACCATATATTTT,TRBJ1-3,-,-,TRBV6-5
CASSILHNYGYTF,TGTGCCAGTAGTATATTACATAACTATGGCTACACCTTC,TRBJ1-2,-,-,TRBV19
CASSIRGFGNEKLFF,TGTGCCAGTAGTATCCGGGGATTCGGGAATGAAAAACTGTTTTTT,TRBJ1-4,-,-,TRBV19
CATSAPDRAYNEQFF,TGTGCCACCTCAGCCCCGGACAGGGCCTACAATGAGCAGTTCTTC,TRBJ2-1,-,TRBD1,TRBV10-3
CASTPDDTPLHF,TGTGCCAGCACCCCCGATGACACACCCCTCCACTTT,TRBJ1-6,-,-,TRBV6-6
CATSRDGGLDTEAFF,TGTGCCACCAGCAGAGATGGGGGCTTGGACACTGAAGCTTTCTTT,TRBJ1-1,-,-,TRBV15
CASSPHMYGYTF,TGTGCCAGCAGCCCTCACATGTACGGCTACACCTTC,TRBJ1-2,-,-,TRBV14
CASSDGWRGSYEQYF,TGTGCCAGCAGTGATGGCTGGCGCGGTTCCTACGAGCAGTACTTC,TRBJ2-7,-,-,TRBV2
CASSDPGQENTEAFF,TGTGCCAGCAGCGACCCGGGACAAGAGAACACTGAAGCTTTCTTT,TRBJ1-1,-,-,TRBV21-1
CASSPRREGRYEQYF,TGTGCCAGCAGCCCACGGCGGGAGGGCCGCTACGAGCAGTACTTC,TRBJ2-7,once,TRBD2,TRBV14
CASSAGDRDQPQHF,TGTGCCAGCAGCGCAGGGGACAGAGATCAGCCCCAGCATTTT,TRBJ1-5,-,TRBD1,TRBV9
CASSLGLGPYNEQFF,TGTGCCAGCAGCTTAGGGTTGGGGCCCTACAATGAGCAGTTCTTC,TRBJ2-1,-,-,TRBV11-2
CAWSVRGGTYEQYF,TGTGCCTGGAGTGTACGGGGTGGAACCTACGAGCAGTACTTC,TRBJ2-7,-,-,TRBV30